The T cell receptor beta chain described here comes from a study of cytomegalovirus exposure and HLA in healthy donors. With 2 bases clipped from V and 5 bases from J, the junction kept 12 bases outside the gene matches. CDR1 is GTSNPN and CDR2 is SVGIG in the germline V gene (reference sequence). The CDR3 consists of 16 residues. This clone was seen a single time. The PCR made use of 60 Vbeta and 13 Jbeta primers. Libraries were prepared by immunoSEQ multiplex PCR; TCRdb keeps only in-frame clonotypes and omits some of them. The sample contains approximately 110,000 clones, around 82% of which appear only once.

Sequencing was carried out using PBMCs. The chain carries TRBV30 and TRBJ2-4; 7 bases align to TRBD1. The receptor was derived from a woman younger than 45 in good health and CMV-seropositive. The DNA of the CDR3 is TGTGCCTGGAGTACAAGTAGGACAGGTCGCCAAAACATTCAGTACTTC. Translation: CAWSTSRTGRQNIQYF.